The rows below give T cell receptor beta chains drawn from one sample of a study of shared clonotypes between healthy human individuals. Here immunoSEQ multiplex PCR was the method, and the copy in TCRdb shows in-frame clones only, minus some. Of about 510,000 clones detected, 96% appear once; the ten largest clones hold approximately 0.062%. Specimen: naive CD4+ T cells sorted from blood. All receptors derive from a woman younger than 45 in good health. CDR3s include the opening cysteine and the closing phenylalanine or tryptophan. Each record gives: V gene, D gene, clone size, J gene, CDR3 DNA, CDR3 protein. A D gene is named only where the DNA matches it firmly. Size is omitted from some rows. Given values are once, few, many or a class for expanded clones.

TRBV27	TRBD1	NA	TRBJ1-1	TGTGCCAGCAGTTCATTGACAGGGAGGGGAACTGAAGCTTTCTTT	CASSSLTGRGTEAFF
TRBV9	TRBD2	NA	TRBJ2-3	TGTGCCAGCAGCGTAGGAGCGGGAGCTACAGATACGCAGTATTTT	CASSVGAGATDTQYF
TRBV4-1	NA	once	TRBJ1-3	TGCGCCAGCAGCCAAGTCGCAGGGCCTGGAAACACCATATATTTT	CASSQVAGPGNTIYF
TRBV7-2	NA	NA	TRBJ2-7	TGTGCCAGCAGCCTAGGGGCCCTAGCGAGTTACGAGCAGTACTTC	CASSLGALASYEQYF
TRBV2	TRBD1	once	TRBJ1-2	TGTGCCAGCAGTGATCGACAGGGGATGGGGGGCTACACCTTC	CASSDRQGMGGYTF
TRBV19	TRBD2	NA	TRBJ2-7	TGTGCCAGTAGTACTCCCGGGACTAGCGGAATTTACGAGCAGTACTTC	CASSTPGTSGIYEQYF
TRBV27	TRBD2	NA	TRBJ2-5	TGTGCCAGCAGTTTAAAAAGTAGACTAGCGGGAGGGCCGGAGACCCAGTACTTC	CASSLKSRLAGGPETQYF
TRBV5-1	NA	NA	TRBJ2-3	TGCGCCAGCAGCTTATTCGGGAGACCCTCAGATACGCAGTATTTT	CASSLFGRPSDTQYF
TRBV18	NA	NA	TRBJ1-3	TGTGCCAGCTCACCAACTCCCGGGGCAACTGGAAACACCATATATTTT	CASSPTPGATGNTIYF
TRBV5-4	TRBD2	NA	TRBJ2-3	TGTGCCAGCCGCGGACTAGCGGGAGCAGATACGCAGTATTTT	CASRGLAGADTQYF
TRBV28	TRBD2	NA	TRBJ2-7	TGTGCCAGCAGCCTGGGACTAGCCTACGAGCAGTACTTC	CASSLGLAYEQYF
TRBV2	NA	NA	TRBJ1-5	TGTGCCAGCAGTTTCAGGGGTTGGGGCCGGTATGGCAATCAGCCCCAGCATTTT	CASSFRGWGRYGNQPQHF
TRBV30	TRBD1	NA	TRBJ2-7	TGTGCCTGGAGCGCCGGGACAGGGTACGAGCAGTACTTC	CAWSAGTGYEQYF
TRBV5-8	TRBD1	NA	TRBJ1-4	TGTGCCAGCAGCTTGGGCTTAGTTGGAGGGGGCGATGAAAAACTGTTTTTT	CASSLGLVGGGDEKLFF
TRBV6-1	TRBD2	NA	TRBJ2-3	TGTGCCAGCAGTGAAGCGCTAGCGGGAGCCACAGATACGCAGTATTTT	CASSEALAGATDTQYF
TRBV4-2	NA	NA	TRBJ1-1	TGTGCCAGCAGCCAAGATGAATATGGAGAACTTGAAGCTTTCTTT	CASSQDEYGELEAFF
TRBV7-8	NA	NA	TRBJ2-7	TGTGCCAGCAGCTTACTCCCAGGCCGAAGAGCCTACGAGCAGTACTTC	CASSLLPGRRAYEQYF
TRBV21-1	NA	NA	TRBJ1-1	TGTGCCGGCAGCAAAGCTCCCGTCCCGCGGGACACTGAAGCTTTCTTT	CAGSKAPVPRDTEAFF
TRBV28	NA	NA	TRBJ1-2	TGTGCCAGCAGAATAACGGGGAGCGGCTACACCTTC	CASRITGSGYTF
TRBV11-2	TRBD1	NA	TRBJ1-4	TGTGCCAGCAGCATACTTACAGGGGGCAATGAAAAACTGTTTTTT	CASSILTGGNEKLFF
TRBV28	TRBD1	NA	TRBJ1-1	TGTGCCAGCAGTTCCCTTTCCAGGGGGCGGGGGAACACTGAAGCTTTCTTT	CASSSLSRGRGNTEAFF
TRBV6-5	NA	once	TRBJ2-7	TGTGCCAGCAGTCCAGACACTTCCTACGAGCAGTACTTC	CASSPDTSYEQYF
TRBV19	NA	once	TRBJ2-2	TGTGCCAGTAGTATAGGCGCAGGGATCCCCACCGGGGAGCTGTTTTTT	CASSIGAGIPTGELFF
TRBV20-1	TRBD2	NA	TRBJ2-7	TGCAGTGCCCCGGGAGGCGGCGAGCAGTACTTC	CSAPGGGEQYF
TRBV6-1	NA	NA	TRBJ1-1	TGTGCCAGCAGGTCCGGGCCCCTCCCGGGCACTGAAGCTTTCTTT	CASRSGPLPGTEAFF
TRBV5-1	TRBD2	NA	TRBJ2-7	TGCGCCAGCAGCTTGGGGACTAGCGGTGCCTACGAGCAGTACTTC	CASSLGTSGAYEQYF
TRBV28	NA	NA	TRBJ2-7	TGTGCCAGCAGGACCCATAGCGGCTCCTACGAGCAGTACTTC	CASRTHSGSYEQYF
TRBV28	NA	NA	TRBJ1-1	TGTGCCAGCAGCCAACTCGGCCCCAAAGCTTTCTTT	CASSQLGPKAFF
TRBV19	TRBD2	NA	TRBJ2-2	TGTGCCAGTACCCCGGGACTAGTTGGCGGGGAGCTGTTTTTT	CASTPGLVGGELFF
TRBV6-5	TRBD2	once	TRBJ2-7	TGTGCCAGCAGCCCCGGGAGGAATTATCCCTACGAGCAGTACTTC	CASSPGRNYPYEQYF
TRBV6-5	TRBD1	NA	TRBJ1-5	TGTGCCAGCAGTTCGGGACAGGGCAATCAGCCCCAGCATTTT	CASSSGQGNQPQHF
TRBV28	NA	NA	TRBJ2-7	TGTGCCAGCAGTCGGCGCTACGAGCAGTACTTC	CASSRRYEQYF
TRBV6-1	TRBD2	NA	TRBJ2-7	TGTGCCAGCAGTGCGACTAGCGGTTACGAGCAGTACTTC	CASSATSGYEQYF
TRBV19	NA	NA	TRBJ1-5	TGTGCCAGTAGTAATCAGGGAGCCTATAGCAATCAGCCCCAGCATTTT	CASSNQGAYSNQPQHF
TRBV7-3	NA	once	TRBJ2-2	TGTGCCAGCAGCTCCATTAACACCGGGGAGCTGTTTTTT	CASSSINTGELFF
TRBV28	TRBD2	NA	TRBJ2-7	TGTGCCAGCAGCTCAGCGGGAGGGGAGTTTGACGAGCAGTACTTC	CASSSAGGEFDEQYF
TRBV11-2	TRBD2	once	TRBJ2-5	TGTGCCAGCAGCTTATTGGGACTACACCAAGAGACCCAGTACTTC	CASSLLGLHQETQYF
TRBV30	NA	NA	TRBJ1-4	TGTGCCTGGAGCGAACAGAGTCAGAGGGAAAAACTGTTTTTT	CAWSEQSQREKLFF
TRBV4-1	TRBD1	NA	TRBJ2-1	TGCGCCAGCAGCGGGGACAGGGGGTCTAGCGGGCGGTACAATGAGCAGTTCTTC	CASSGDRGSSGRYNEQFF
TRBV25-1	NA	NA	TRBJ2-3	TGTGCCAGCAGTGAATATTGGCAGGGGGGTGTCACAGATACGCAGTATTTT	CASSEYWQGGVTDTQYF
TRBV28	TRBD1	NA	TRBJ2-7	TGTGCCACCCGACAGGGCTCCCCCCCCTACGAGCAGTACTTC	CATRQGSPPYEQYF
TRBV18	NA	NA	TRBJ2-1	TGTGCCAGCTCTCCCGCGGAGGGGTTGTCCTACAATGAGCAGTTCTTC	CASSPAEGLSYNEQFF
TRBV13	NA	once	TRBJ2-1	TGTGCCAGCAGGCGAGGGGGAGGCTCCTACAATGAGCAGTTCTTC	CASRRGGGSYNEQFF
TRBV7-3	TRBD2	NA	TRBJ2-1	TGTGCCAGCAGCTTAGGGGGACTAGCGGGTTATGAGCAGTTCTTC	CASSLGGLAGYEQFF
TRBV19	NA	once	TRBJ2-1	TGTGCCAGTAGTACCCGAGTGGGGAGCTCCTACAATGAGCAGTTCTTC	CASSTRVGSSYNEQFF
TRBV7-9	NA	once	TRBJ1-3	TGTGCCAGCAGCTTCGGTGGAAACACCATATATTTT	CASSFGGNTIYF
TRBV28	NA	NA	TRBJ2-7	TGTGCCAGCACCACCGGGACTCTCCCAGACGAGCAGTACTTC	CASTTGTLPDEQYF
TRBV27	NA	NA	TRBJ1-6	TGTGCCAGCACCCCTACAGGATATAATTCACCCCTCCACTTT	CASTPTGYNSPLHF
TRBV9	TRBD2	NA	TRBJ2-7	TGTGCCAGCAGCGTAGAGGTAGCGGGAGGGTTGGCCTTCTACGAGCAGTACTTC	CASSVEVAGGLAFYEQYF
TRBV6-5	TRBD1	NA	TRBJ2-2	TGTGCCAGCAAAACAGGGGGTTTTAGGGCCGGGGAGCTGTTTTTT	CASKTGGFRAGELFF
TRBV5-1	NA	few	TRBJ2-7	TGCGCCAGCAGCGGAGGACGGTCCTACGAGCAGTACTTC	CASSGGRSYEQYF
TRBV25-1	TRBD2	NA	TRBJ2-1	TGTGCCAGCAGTGAATGGGGGAACGGGAGGACCTTGAACAATGAGCAGTTCTTC	CASSEWGNGRTLNNEQFF
TRBV28	NA	NA	TRBJ1-6	TGTGCCAGCAGTACAGGGTACTCACCCCTCCACTTT	CASSTGYSPLHF